This entry lists 16 T cell receptor beta chains sequenced from one sample in a study of blood T cell repertoires in COVID-19. Some clones are missing from TCRdb's copy, which holds only in-frame ones; the method was immunoSEQ multiplex PCR. There are hundreds of thousands of clones in the sample; 85% occur only once, and just over 7% lies in the top ten. The sample comprised peripheral blood. The receptors were gathered from a human donor in a cohort sampled during active COVID-19.

This clone was observed a single time. The chain uses TRBV29-1 and TRBJ2-1; a possible D gene is TRBD2 (5 bases). Trimming cost V 3 bases and J 7 bases, with 16 bases left between them. In germline, CDR1 is SQVTM, CDR2 ANQGSEA. There are 14 residues in the CDR3. Written as DNA, the CDR3 is TGCAGCGTTGATGGCGGCGGCCCGGGGAATGAGCAGTTCTTC. Translation: CSVDGGGPGNEQFF.

The chain uses TRBV11-2 and TRBJ2-1, with 9 bases fitting TRBD2. The V segment lost 5 bases and the J segment 7 bases; nucleotides outside the gene matches: 12. Germline V CDR1 and CDR2: SGHAT, FQNNGV. The CDR3 contains 16 residues. The chain's CDR3 is CASSHLFLAGNNEQFF. The CDR3 coding sequence is TGTGCCAGCAGCCACCTTTTTCTAGCGGGGAATAATGAGCAGTTCTTC. The full variable domain, rest sourced from reference TRBV11-2 and TRBJ2-1, is EAGVAQSPRYKIIEKRQSVAFWCNPISGHATLYWYQQILGQGPKLLIQFQNNGVVDDSQLPKDRFSAERLKGVDSTLKIQPAKLEDSAVYLCASSHLFLAGNNEQFFGPGTRLTVL.

This chain links TRBV19 with TRBJ1-2; 7 bases fit TRBD1. Trimming at V came to 5 bases and at J to 7 bases, leaving 10 bases not matched to a gene. There are 14 residues in the CDR3. Germline CDR1 LNHDA, CDR2 SQIVND (reference sequence). The CDR3 loop reads CASSANRGEGGYTF. The CDR3 bases are TGTGCCAGTAGTGCGAACAGGGGAGAGGGTGGCTACACCTTC.

This clone was seen more than once but under ten times. This chain connects TRBV21-1 to TRBJ1-2. TRBV21-1 is a pseudogene segment. The CDR3 totals 18 residues. This CDR3 is CASSKERGPLPTNYGYTF. DNA of the CDR3: TGTGCCAGCAGCAAAGAAAGAGGGCCCCTCCCCACTAACTATGGCTACACCTTC.

In regard to this clone: Other DNA sequences in this sample translate to the same CDR3. V is TRBV15 and J is TRBJ1-3; no clear D. V lost 0 bases, J lost 2 bases, and 8 bases lay in between. The CDR3 is made up of 15 amino acids. Germline V gene data show CDR1 as LNHNV and CDR2 as YYDKDF (reference sequence). In DNA form, the CDR3 reads TGTGCCACCAGCAGAGATCGGGGAACTGGAAACACCATATATTTT. Its translation is CATSRDRGTGNTIYF.

The CDR3 DNA is TGCGCCAGCAGCTTGATTTTCGTCTCCTATAACTCCTACGAGCAGTACTTC. This gives the protein CASSLIFVSYNSYEQYF. The chain couples TRBV5-1 to TRBJ2-7; D gene ambiguous. Trimming removed 1 base at V and 0 bases at J, with 17 bases between. The CDR3 has 17 residues. Germline V gene data show CDR1 as SGHRS and CDR2 as YFSETQ.

This chain joins TRBV7-2 and TRBJ2-7; the D is unclear. V was clipped by 1 base and J by 6 bases, with 10 bases between them. Germline values: CDR1 SGHTA, CDR2 FQGNSA. There are 13 residues in the CDR3. CDR3 bases: TGTGCCAGCAGCTTAGATCCGGGTTTCGAGCAGTACTTC. Its translation: CASSLDPGFEQYF.

With regard to this clone: Sequence at one end of the junction differs from germline and may be a read error. The CDR3: CSASAPGTDLSYAAF. CDR3 in DNA: TGCAGTGCTAGTGCGCCCGGGACAGACCTATCCTATGCCGCCTTC. This rearrangement joins TRBV20-1 to TRBJ1-2; the match to TRBD1 covers 7 bases. The germline CDR1 and CDR2 sequences are DFQATT and SNEGSKA (reference sequence). The CDR3 covers 15 residues.

The rearrangement joins TRBV11-3 to TRBJ1-1, with D possibly being TRBD1 (6 bases). V lost 5 bases and J lost 0, with 13 bases in between. Germline loops: CDR1 SGHNT, CDR2 YENEEA. The CDR3 has 15 residues. The CDR3 loop is CASSRGQTMNTEAFF. DNA for the CDR3: TGTGCCAGCAGCCGAGGACAGACAATGAACACTGAAGCTTTCTTT.

This chain connects TRBV6-5 to TRBJ1-5; D gene uncertain. CDR3 length: 12 residues. Germline V lookup: CDR1 MNHEY, CDR2 SVGAGI. Trimming took off 4 bases at V and 3 bases at J, with 4 bases between the two ends. The CDR3: CASSFLNQPQHF. CDR3 nucleotide sequence: TGTGCCAGCAGTTTCCTCAATCAGCCCCAGCATTTT.

The chain joins TRBV14 to TRBJ1-6; D possibly corresponds to TRBD1 (6 bases). Germline CDR1 reads SGHDN; CDR2 reads FVKESK. V lost 2 bases and J lost 0, with 17 bases in between. CDR3 length equals 19 residues. The CDR3 reads CASSQKTWTESSYNSPLHF. The CDR3 bases are TGTGCCAGCAGCCAAAAAACTTGGACAGAGAGCTCCTATAATTCACCCCTCCACTTT.

The chain employs TRBV14 and TRBJ2-1; TRBD1 is a possible D gene (7 bases). The V end lost 3 bases, the J end lost 5 bases, and 17 bases lay between the germline ends. CDR1 and CDR2 from the germline V gene are SGHDN and FVKESK. The CDR3 is 16 residues long. This CDR3 is CASSHLAGGTNNEQFF. For the CDR3, the DNA is TGTGCCAGCAGCCACTTGGCAGGGGGGACCAACAATGAGCAGTTCTTC.

V gene TRBV24-1 combines with J gene TRBJ2-2; D is unclear. The CDR3 runs 17 residues. Trimming shortened V by 2 bases and J by 0 bases, and 12 bases separated the two germline ends. The germline V gene has CDR1 KGHDR and CDR2 SFDVKD. The CDR3 DNA reads as TGTGCCACCAGTGATTCACGCACTTACGCGAACACCGGGGAGCTGTTTTTT. Protein: CATSDSRTYANTGELFF.

The chain recombines TRBV19 with TRBJ1-5; D unresolved. This CDR3 contains 12 residues. Germline V CDR1 and CDR2: LNHDA, SQIVND (reference sequence). Trimming cost V 7 bases and J 5 bases, with 9 bases left between them. CDR3 sequence: CASKVEDQPQHF. In DNA, the CDR3 is TGTGCCAGTAAAGTAGAGGATCAGCCCCAGCATTTT.

CDR3 amino acids: CASSAAGQGWEKLFF. The CDR3 DNA follows: TGCGCCAGCAGTGCAGCAGGACAGGGTTGGGAAAAACTGTTTTTT. The chain employs TRBV10-2 and TRBJ1-4; 8 positions agree with TRBD1. The V segment lost 4 bases and the J segment 8 bases; nucleotides outside the gene matches: 9. CDR1 and CDR2 from the germline V gene are WSHSY and SAAADI. The CDR3 totals 15 residues.

The chain employs TRBV27 and TRBJ1-2, with TRBD1 identical over 8 bases. The length of the CDR3 is 13 residues. J lost 8 bases, V lost 3 bases, and 5 bases had no gene match. The germline CDR1 and CDR2 sequences are MNHEY and SMNVEV (reference sequence). The CDR3 here is CASSFRGRMGYTF. Written as DNA, the CDR3 is TGTGCCAGCAGTTTCAGGGGGCGGATGGGCTACACCTTC.